A single sample is the source of the 8 T cell receptor beta chains below, sequenced in a study of T cells expressing NK-cell markers. TCRdb re-called the 5' RACE reads; one entry per CDR3 protein, DNA not given. Recorded for this sample: about 550,000 distinct CDR3 sequences. The sequencing sample was made of blood T cells: a sorted CD56 or NKG2C T cell subset, CD4+ or CD8+ T cells, or bulk PBMC T cells (not recorded which). Receptors were obtained from a man aged 18 to 35 in good health.

The J gene is TRBJ2-2, the V gene TRBV20-1; TCRdb's D call of TRBD2 is untestable without DNA. The CDR3 has 17 amino acids. Germline V gene lookup returns CDR1 DFQATT and CDR2 SNEGSKA (reference sequence). CDR3 residues: CSARSWTSGFNTGELFF.

The rearrangement joins TRBV9 to TRBJ1-6; the TCRdb D gene call, TRBD1, has no DNA to confirm it. Germline CDR1 SGDLS, CDR2 YYNGEE. There are 14 residues in the CDR3. CDR3: CASSGTGDFSPLHF.

V gene TRBV12-3 or TRBV12-4 combines with J gene TRBJ2-3; the TRBD1 assignment by TCRdb is unverifiable without DNA. The CDR3 contains 21 residues. CDR3: CASSFFSRQGAVVLDTDTQYF.

The V gene is TRBV12-3 or TRBV12-4, the J gene TRBJ2-3. The CDR3 spans 13 residues. The CDR3 sequence is CASSPDSTDTQYF.

The rearrangement links TRBV20-1 to TRBJ2-3; the TRBD2 assignment by TCRdb is unverifiable without DNA. Germline V gene sequence: CDR1 DFQATT, CDR2 SNEGSKA (reference sequence). This CDR3 has 18 residues. The CDR3 region is CSAPDVLAPRASTDTQYF.

The chain recombines TRBV24-1 with TRBJ2-1; with no DNA, the TCRdb D assignment of TRBD2 cannot be verified. The CDR3 consists of 16 residues. CDR1 and CDR2 (germline): KGHDR, SFDVKD. CDR3 region: CATSDQRLWRLNEQFF.

V is TRBV11-2 and J is TRBJ2-2. Germline assignment: CDR1 SGHAT and CDR2 FQNNGV. This CDR3 region has 14 residues. CDR3 region: CASSPVGNTGELFF.

This chain uses TRBV6-1 with TRBJ2-2; without DNA, the TCRdb call of TRBD1 cannot be checked. The CDR3 totals 15 residues. Germline V CDR1 and CDR2: MNHNS, SASEGT. The CDR3 spells CASNAAWGRGGELFF.